The T cell receptor beta chain described here comes from a study of long-term antiretroviral therapy in people with HIV. V lost 3 bases and J 4 bases, leaving 22 bases between the germline ends. The length of the CDR3 is 17 residues. Germline V gene data show CDR1 as SNHLY and CDR2 as FYNNEI. It was version v3.0 of the immunoSEQ assay that was run at survey level. The repertoire was sequenced with immunoSEQ multiplex PCR; TCRdb's copy has only in-frame clones and lacks some. The sample lists about 25,000 clones, 83% occurring once. Study-level findings and limits: HIV repertoires spanned tighter CDR3 length ranges than controls did. Diversity measured after ART increased yet remained under transplant donor controls. Pre-ART clonal expansions dominated every time point's repertoire.

Each participant with HIV received care in the United States. This clone was counted between two and nine times. Its target is not known. The receptor was derived from a man between 18 and 35 years old with HIV. The chain links TRBV2 to TRBJ2-7; the D gene could be TRBD1 or TRBD2 (5 bases each). Sequenced here: unsorted PBMCs, sampled 3 years after starting antiretroviral therapy. The DNA for the CDR3 is TGTGCCAGCAGTGAGAGGGGAGTCCAGCGCATCCAATACGAGCAGTACTTC. The encoded protein is CASSERGVQRIQYEQYF.